These 30 T cell receptor beta chains came from one sample sequenced in a study of T cell repertoires in MIS-A myocarditis. Assay used: immunoSEQ multiplex PCR; TCRdb lists only in-frame clones, some missing. The repertoire holds some 10,000 clones, with around 88% as singletons. Input material: thoracic lymph node tissue obtained at autopsy. The source is a man between 18 and 29 years old with fulminant myocarditis from multisystem inflammatory syndrome in adults (MIS-A) after COVID-19.

The chain links TRBV7-8 to TRBJ1-2; D remains unclear. Germline CDR1 is SGHVS and CDR2 is FQNEAQ. V was shortened by 5 bases and J by 4 bases, with 11 bases between the two germline ends. The CDR3 sequence is 13 residues long. CDR3 amino acids: CASSPNRVYGYTF. The DNA of the CDR3 is TGTGCCAGCAGCCCAAACAGAGTCTATGGCTACACCTTC.

This chain links TRBV11-2 with TRBJ2-7; possible D gene TRBD2, 6 bases. The V gene's germline CDR1 is SGHAT and CDR2 FQNNGV. V was trimmed by 0 bases and J by 6 bases, leaving 9 bases between them. The CDR3 spans 13 residues. CDR3 in amino acids: CASSLEPGVEQYF. CDR3 nucleotides: TGTGCCAGCAGCTTAGAACCGGGGGTCGAGCAGTACTTC.

This CDR3 is CASSLTGTGTYEQYF. The CDR3 DNA reads as TGTGCCAGCAGTTTAACCGGGACAGGTACCTACGAGCAGTACTTC. The V gene is TRBV28, the J gene TRBJ2-7; 8 bases map to TRBD1. The CDR3 has 15 amino acids. Germline V CDR1 and CDR2: MDHEN, SYDVKM. J was trimmed by 2 bases and V by 2 bases; bases with no gene match: 5.

The J gene is TRBJ1-1, the V gene TRBV5-1; weak D call: TRBD1 (6 bases). Germline V gene data show CDR1 as SGHRS and CDR2 as YFSETQ. V lost 4 bases, J lost 0 bases, and 19 bases lay in between. The CDR3 extends over 17 amino acids. DNA of the CDR3: TGCGCCAGCAGCCTGCGAGACAGGACCCGAATGAACACTGAAGCTTTCTTT. It specifies CASSLRDRTRMNTEAFF.

The rearrangement links TRBV11-2 to TRBJ1-4; maybe TRBD1 (6 bases). The V gene's germline CDR1 is SGHAT and CDR2 FQNNGV. The CDR3 totals 16 residues. V dropped 9 bases and J dropped 0 bases, with 17 bases sitting between them. CDR3 coding DNA: TGTGCCAGTGGGGAGGGGGTTTTTGCAACTAATGAAAAACTGTTTTTT. Translating gives CASGEGVFATNEKLFF.

The chain joins TRBV5-6 to TRBJ1-5; TRBD1 matches 8 bases. The CDR3 is 16 residues long. Trimming cost V 2 bases and J 3 bases; bases outside gene matches: 7. Germline V lookup: CDR1 SGHDT, CDR2 YYEEEE. This chain's CDR3 is CASSFLGTGDNQPQHF. CDR3 bases: TGTGCCAGCAGCTTCCTCGGGACAGGAGACAATCAGCCCCAGCATTTT.

The V and J genes are TRBV15 and TRBJ1-1; the D gene is possibly TRBD1 (5 bases). Germline CDR1 is LNHNV and CDR2 is YYDKDF (reference sequence). The CDR3 runs 15 residues. Trimming removed 6 bases from V and 5 bases from J, with 19 bases in between. The CDR3 coding sequence is TGTGCCACCAGTATCCAGAGGAAGGGGATTACTGAAGCTTTCTTT. Translation gives CATSIQRKGITEAFF.

A few counts support this clone. The rearrangement joins TRBV5-4 to TRBJ1-1; D may be TRBD1 (6 bases). Germline V gene lookup returns CDR1 SGHNT and CDR2 YYREEE (reference sequence). Trimming pared 4 bases from V and 10 bases from J, leaving 32 bases between. CDR3 length equals 18 residues. The CDR3 DNA follows: TGTGCCAGCAGCCCGACCTGGGAGAGGACAGCGGGTAAACCGGGAGCTTTCTTT. Its protein product is CASSPTWERTAGKPGAFF.

This clone has only one observation. The genes are TRBV28 and TRBJ1-3; D unclear. Trimming took off 2 bases at V and 4 bases at J, with 9 bases between the two ends. Germline V gene data show CDR1 as MDHEN and CDR2 as SYDVKM. This CDR3 spans 14 amino acids. CDR3 bases: TGTGCCAGCAGTTTAGCGGACCGAGGAAACACCATATATTTT. It translates to CASSLADRGNTIYF.

This clone was counted a few times. The J gene is TRBJ2-1, the V gene TRBV5-4, with unresolved D. Looked up from germline, CDR1 is SGHNT and CDR2 is YYREEE (reference sequence). The CDR3 is 13 amino acids. V lost 2 bases and J 6 bases, leaving 9 bases between the germline ends. CDR3 sequence (DNA): TGTGCCAGCAGCTTTAGCAGACGCAATGAGCAGTTCTTC. Its translation: CASSFSRRNEQFF.

This clone was seen only once. The CDR3 DNA sequence: TGTGCCATCAGTCCCCAAGTCACTAGTTCCTACGAGCAGTACTTC. It yields the protein CAISPQVTSSYEQYF. The chain links TRBV10-3 to TRBJ2-7, with D possibly matching TRBD2 (5 bases). Trimming stripped 5 bases from V and 1 base from J, with 15 bases between. This CDR3 has 15 residues. Germline V gives CDR1 ENHRY, CDR2 SYGVKD.

V usage is TRBV7-8 and J usage is TRBJ2-7; D may be TRBD2 (7 bases). This CDR3 spans 14 amino acids. Looked up from germline, CDR1 is SGHVS and CDR2 is FQNEAQ. V was cut by 3 bases and J by 4 bases, with 13 bases left in between. In DNA form, the CDR3 reads TGTGCCAGCAGCTTTAGGGGGGGACTTTACGAGCAGTACTTC. Amino acid sequence: CASSFRGGLYEQYF.

This chain joins TRBV4-1 and TRBJ1-2; 8 bases are a match to TRBD1. CDR1 is MGHRA, CDR2 YSYEKL, per germline. J was trimmed by 5 bases and V by 4 bases; bases with no gene match: 9. CDR3 length equals 15 residues. The CDR3 here is CASSPIGQGQYGYTF. DNA for the CDR3: TGCGCCAGCAGCCCAATAGGACAGGGACAATATGGCTACACCTTC.

The chain is built from TRBV4-2 and TRBJ2-2, with a tentative D call TRBD2 (6 bases). With 1 base removed from V and 4 bases from J, the gap between germline ends came to 10 bases. CDR1 is LGHNA and CDR2 is YNFKEQ in the germline V gene. This CDR3 comprises 15 residues. CDR3 DNA sequence: TGTGCCAGCAGCCAAGTGGCGGGGCCCACCGGGGAGCTGTTTTTT. It translates to CASSQVAGPTGELFF.

The chain recombines TRBV29-1 with TRBJ2-2, with a tentative D call TRBD1 (5 bases). V shed 2 bases and J shed 8 bases, with 12 bases lying between them. Germline lookup yields CDR1 SQVTM and CDR2 ANQGSEA. This CDR3 spans 13 amino acids. CDR3 region: CSVEYRPTGELFF. CDR3 coding DNA: TGCAGCGTTGAATACAGGCCTACGGGGGAGCTGTTTTTT.

The rearrangement links TRBV4-1 to TRBJ1-2; D is unresolved. Germline V lookup: CDR1 MGHRA, CDR2 YSYEKL. Trimming left V 4 bases short and J 2 bases short, with 8 bases between. The CDR3 is made up of 13 amino acids. CDR3 protein: CASSLGGNYGYTF. CDR3 coding DNA: TGCGCCAGCAGCCTAGGAGGGAACTATGGCTACACCTTC.

This chain joins TRBV11-2 and TRBJ2-7; no clear D gene. Germline assignment: CDR1 SGHAT and CDR2 FQNNGV. The CDR3 has 13 residues. The germline V and J ends were trimmed by 0 bases and 6 bases, with 9 bases remaining between them. The CDR3 is CASSLDSGLEQYF. The CDR3 DNA sequence: TGTGCCAGCAGCTTAGACTCTGGGCTCGAGCAGTACTTC.

J is TRBJ1-1 and V is TRBV7-9, with no clear D. The CDR3 consists of 13 residues. Trimming left V 8 bases short and J 4 bases short, with 14 bases between. CDR1 and CDR2 from the germline V gene are SEHNR and FQNEAQ (reference sequence). DNA for the CDR3: TGTGCCAGCCTTCCCCCTACGAGCACTGAAGCTTTCTTT. Its translation is CASLPPTSTEAFF.

The chain has TRBV5-1 and TRBJ2-3, with D perhaps TRBD2 (7 bases). The V and J ends lost 2 bases and 6 bases respectively, with 19 bases between them. The germline CDR1 and CDR2 sequences are SGHRS and YFSETQ. CDR3 size: 16 residues. The CDR3, as DNA: TGCGCCAGCAGCTTCGGGGGGCCGGGCTCCGGGGATACGCAGTATTTT. Protein sequence: CASSFGGPGSGDTQYF.

V gene TRBV18 combines with J gene TRBJ1-2; D might be TRBD1 (5 bases). V lost 3 bases and J 4 bases, leaving 15 bases between the germline ends. The CDR3 runs to 15 residues. The germline gives CDR1 KGHSH, CDR2 LQKENI. CDR3 nucleotides: TGTGCCAGCTCACCGGGGGAGACGGAAAGCTATGGCTACACCTTC. It specifies CASSPGETESYGYTF.

The chain is built from TRBV24-1 and TRBJ2-5, with D tentatively TRBD1 (6 bases). CDR3 length: 15 residues. Per germline, CDR1 KGHDR and CDR2 SFDVKD. The ends were cut back, 6 bases at V and 5 bases at J, with 18 bases in the middle. CDR3 loop: CATSSITGLGETQYF. The CDR3 DNA reads TGTGCCACCAGTTCTATTACAGGGCTCGGGGAGACCCAGTACTTC.

The V gene is TRBV6-5, the J gene TRBJ2-7; 11 positions match TRBD2. V lost 2 bases and J lost 2; bases outside the gene matches: 5. The CDR3 covers 16 residues. Germline V gene lookup returns CDR1 MNHEY and CDR2 SVGAGI. CDR3 sequence reads: CASSYTLTSGTYEQYF. CDR3 in DNA: TGTGCCAGCAGTTACACCCTGACTAGCGGGACCTACGAGCAGTACTTC.

The V gene is TRBV7-2, the J gene TRBJ2-1; D is uncertain. V shed 1 base and J shed 0 bases, with 4 bases lying between them. This CDR3 comprises 14 residues. In germline, CDR1 is SGHTA, CDR2 FQGNSA. DNA of the CDR3: TGTGCCAGCAGCTTAGAGAGCTCCTACAATGAGCAGTTCTTC. Amino acid sequence: CASSLESSYNEQFF.

V is TRBV18 and J is TRBJ2-3; 10 nucleotides line up with TRBD1. Trimming cost V 2 bases and J 3 bases; bases outside gene matches: 8. This CDR3 comprises 17 residues. Germline V gene data show CDR1 as KGHSH and CDR2 as LQKENI. DNA for the CDR3: TGTGCCAGCTCACCAACGGCGCCGGGACAGGGGACAGATACGCAGTATTTT. As protein: CASSPTAPGQGTDTQYF.

The V gene is TRBV5-6, the J gene TRBJ1-5; possibly TRBD1 for D (5 bases). CDR1 is SGHDT, CDR2 YYEEEE, per germline. The V end was cut by 2 bases, the J end by 6 bases, with 15 bases between. This CDR3 is 15 amino acids long. For the CDR3, the DNA is TGTGCCAGCAGCTTAGGCCCGGGACTGACTCAGCCCCAGCATTTT. It encodes CASSLGPGLTQPQHF.

The J gene is TRBJ1-1, the V gene TRBV19; 7 positions match TRBD1. This CDR3 has 14 amino acids. Germline values: CDR1 LNHDA, CDR2 SQIVND (reference sequence). With 3 bases clipped from V and 3 bases from J, the junction kept 4 bases outside the gene matches. CDR3 in DNA: TGTGCCAGTAGTATCGTCGACAGGGACACTGAAGCTTTCTTT. It translates to CASSIVDRDTEAFF.

V usage is TRBV9 and J usage is TRBJ2-3; no clear D gene. The V gene lost 3 bases and the J gene lost 0 bases, with 8 bases spanning the gap. CDR1 is SGDLS and CDR2 is YYNGEE in the germline V gene. The CDR3 length is 14 residues. Written as DNA, the CDR3 is TGTGCCAGCAGCGCCTATCACAGCACAGATACGCAGTATTTT. Encoded protein: CASSAYHSTDTQYF.

This chain links TRBV11-2 with TRBJ2-7, with D possibly matching TRBD1 (6 bases). Deletions cut 6 bases from V and 0 bases from J, with 15 bases between. The CDR3 totals 15 residues. CDR1 and CDR2 (germline): SGHAT, FQNNGV. CDR3 region: CASRETGTSSYEQYF. DNA of the CDR3: TGTGCCAGCAGGGAAACCGGGACAAGCTCCTACGAGCAGTACTTC.

This CDR3 reads CASSLSSPKGETQYF. CDR3 nucleotide sequence: TGTGCCAGCAGTTTATCCAGCCCGAAGGGGGAGACCCAGTACTTC. The V call is TRBV28, the J call TRBJ2-5, with D possibly matching TRBD1 (5 bases). The CDR3 is 15 amino acids. Trimming removed 1 base from V and 5 bases from J, with 14 bases in between. CDR1 is MDHEN, CDR2 SYDVKM, per germline.

The V gene is TRBV3-1 (or the pseudogene TRBV3-2), the J gene TRBJ1-5; TRBD1 matches at 8 bases. Trimming cost V 5 bases and J 5 bases; bases outside gene matches: 5. This CDR3 has 14 amino acids. Germline-derived CDR1 and CDR2 are LGHDT and YNNKEL (reference sequence). Written as DNA, the CDR3 is TGTGCCAGCAGCTGGACAGGGTCGGATCAGCCCCAGCATTTT. It is translated as CASSWTGSDQPQHF.